This T cell receptor (beta chain) was retrieved from a study of cytomegalovirus exposure and HLA in healthy donors. Findings and caveats of the study: Prior analysis indicated that the majority of TCR beta V segments exhibited productivity approximately 90% or approximately 30% of the time. Per a later analysis, HLA-associated TCR beta chains showed more clonal expansion than other, equally common TCR beta chains.

PCR involved 60 Vbeta and 13 Jbeta primers. Repertoires were generated with immunoSEQ multiplex PCR, while TCRdb's copy carries only in-frame clones and drops some. The sample shows about 190,000 clones, 79% of them seen only once. As for this clone: Its specificity is not known.

The ends were cut back, 6 bases at V and 2 bases at J, with 13 bases in the middle. This CDR3 region has 14 residues. From germline, CDR1 is MGHDK and CDR2 SYGVNS. This receptor was taken from a woman aged 18-29 years in good health and CMV-seronegative. The sample taken for sequencing was PBMCs. V usage is TRBV25-1 and J usage is TRBJ1-1; the D gene is possibly TRBD1 (5 bases). CDR3 bases: TGTGCCAGCAGAAGCTTGGGGGGAAACACTGAAGCTTTCTTT. It encodes CASRSLGGNTEAFF.